The source of this T cell receptor beta chain is a study of Ad26.COV2.S vaccination and SARS-CoV-2 variants. V lost 0 bases to trimming and J lost 0 bases, with 10 bases between them. The CDR3 is made up of 16 amino acids. CDR1 and CDR2 from the germline V gene are SEHNR and FQNEAQ (reference sequence). Study results and limitations: Greater spike-specific TCR breadth was seen in vaccine recipients than in placebo recipients. Vaccine recipients and placebo recipients showed similar non-spike TCR breadth.

As for this clone: Its antigen is not identified.

The treatment was: approximately 18 received Ad26.COV2.S at low or high dose, single or two shots; several received placebo; per-sample allocation not given. Day 63 following the first vaccine or placebo injection was when the samples were taken. An adult aged 18-55 years in Boston served as the donor. Generated by immunoSEQ multiplex PCR, the TCRdb table keeps only in-frame clones and is missing some. The table has around 310,000 clones, roughly 90% seen once. The material was peripheral blood, obtained in a trial of Ad26.COV2.S vaccine versus placebo. The origin of this receptor is a person aged 18 to 65 who received the Ad26.COV2.S COVID-19 vaccine or a placebo. The chain joins TRBV7-9 to TRBJ2-3; D gene uncertain. CDR3 protein: CASSLAPTKSTDTQYF. CDR3 DNA: TGTGCCAGCAGCTTAGCGCCGACAAAGAGCACAGATACGCAGTATTTT.